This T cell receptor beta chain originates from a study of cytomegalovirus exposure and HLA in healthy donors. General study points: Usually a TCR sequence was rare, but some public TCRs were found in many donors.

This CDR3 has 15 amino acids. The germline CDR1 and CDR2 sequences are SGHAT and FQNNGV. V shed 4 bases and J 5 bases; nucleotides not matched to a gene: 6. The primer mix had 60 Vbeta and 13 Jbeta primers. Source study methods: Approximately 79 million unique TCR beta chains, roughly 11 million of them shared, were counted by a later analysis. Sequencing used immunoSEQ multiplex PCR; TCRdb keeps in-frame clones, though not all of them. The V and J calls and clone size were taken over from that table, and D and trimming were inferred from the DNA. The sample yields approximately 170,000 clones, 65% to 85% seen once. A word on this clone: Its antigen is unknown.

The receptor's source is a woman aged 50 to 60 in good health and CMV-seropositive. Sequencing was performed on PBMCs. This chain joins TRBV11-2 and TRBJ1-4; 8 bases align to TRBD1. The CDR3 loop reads CASSSWTGSNEKLFF. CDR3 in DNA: TGTGCCAGCAGCTCCTGGACAGGGTCGAATGAAAAACTGTTTTTT.